This T cell receptor (beta chain) derives from a study of regulatory T cells in long-lasting Graves disease. Arm-PCR of CDR3 regions and iRepertoire HTBI primers were the basis on which TCR beta libraries were built. Using its own MiXCR run on the multiplex PCR reads, TCRdb lists one record per CDR3 protein. The table has roughly 560,000 distinct CDR3 sequences, 15% to 20% seen once. Time point reported: newly diagnosed GD, antithyroid drugs for less than 3 months. PBMCs provided the RNA from which the TCR library was made. The table lists this clonotype with many counts. The same data also contributed to another study, on T cells in Graves' hyperthyroidism and ophthalmopathy.

Sequences were derived from peripheral blood mononuclear cells (PBMCs), sampled at new diagnosis, from a patient treated with antithyroid drugs. The sequence was collected from a woman aged 40-65 years with Graves disease.

This chain's CDR3 is CASSQIGLASDTQYF. The CDR3 DNA sequence: TGTGCCAGCAGCCAAATCGGCCTAGCATCTGATACGCAGTATTTT. The gene calls are TRBV3-1 and TRBJ2-3; weak D call: TRBD2 (5 bases). The V gene's germline CDR1 is LGHDT and CDR2 YNNKEL (reference sequence). This CDR3 spans 15 amino acids. Trimming stripped 2 bases from V and 6 bases from J, with 15 bases between.